This passage covers 15 T cell receptor beta chains from one sample sequenced in a study of T cell changes during pregnancy in multiple sclerosis. Method: immunoSEQ multiplex PCR; TCRdb's copy keeps in-frame clones and lacks some. The table lists 73,000 or so clones, about 90% of them singletons. Sequenced here: peripheral blood, sampled after pregnancy. These receptors were obtained from a female donor in good health, enrolled as a control in a pregnancy study.

This clone appeared a single time. V usage is TRBV15 and J usage is TRBJ2-5; D is possibly TRBD2 (5 bases). CDR3 length equals 15 residues. Trimming shortened V by 0 bases and J by 10 bases, and 18 bases separated the two germline ends. Germline V gives CDR1 LNHNV, CDR2 YYDKDF (reference sequence). CDR3 nucleotide sequence: TGTGCCACCAGCAGAGATCAAGCGGACTCTGGTGGCCAGTACTTC. Translated, it gives CATSRDQADSGGQYF.

In this sample, this clone turned up a few times. The chain recombines TRBV4-1 with TRBJ2-7; D unresolved. The V end lost 2 bases, the J end lost 4 bases, and 6 bases lay between the germline ends. CDR1 is MGHRA and CDR2 is YSYEKL in the germline V gene. There are 12 residues in the CDR3. CDR3 amino acids: CASSQTGYEQYF. CDR3 bases: TGCGCCAGCAGCCAAACGGGTTACGAGCAGTACTTC.

This sequence joins TRBV18 and TRBJ1-2, with D tentatively TRBD1 (5 bases). The CDR3 is 14 amino acids. Per the germline V gene, CDR1 is KGHSH and CDR2 is LQKENI. Trimming removed 2 bases from V and 2 bases from J, with 9 bases in between. The CDR3 loop is CASSPDGGNYGYTF. The CDR3 DNA follows: TGTGCCAGCTCACCAGATGGGGGGAACTATGGCTACACCTTC.

This clone was seen a few times. The chain joins TRBV7-2 to TRBJ1-1; the D gene is possibly TRBD1 (6 bases). The V end lost 5 bases, the J end lost 5 bases, and 9 bases lay between the germline ends. CDR3 size: 12 residues. In germline, CDR1 is SGHTA, CDR2 FQGNSA. The CDR3 nucleotides read TGTGCCAGCAGCCCCCAGGGGACTGAAGCTTTCTTT. This sequence encodes CASSPQGTEAFF.

CDR3 nucleotide sequence: TGTGCCAGCAGCATCACGGGACAGGGGAAGAGGGGTCGTGATACGCAGTATTTT. It codes for CASSITGQGKRGRDTQYF. The rearrangement links TRBV9 to TRBJ2-3; 10 bases map to TRBD1. CDR1 is SGDLS, CDR2 YYNGEE, per germline. J was trimmed by 6 bases and V by 4 bases; bases with no gene match: 17. The CDR3 runs to 18 residues.

CDR3 region: CAWSAGGYTF. DNA for the CDR3: TGTGCCTGGAGTGCCGGTGGCTACACCTTC. The gene calls are TRBV30 and TRBJ1-2; D ambiguous. The CDR3 sequence is 10 residues long. The germline CDR1 and CDR2 sequences are GTSNPN and SVGIG (reference sequence). V was clipped by 1 base and J by 7 bases, with 4 bases between them.

This chain uses TRBV15 with TRBJ2-6; tentative D call: TRBD1 (5 bases). This CDR3 comprises 16 residues. From germline, CDR1 is LNHNV and CDR2 YYDKDF (reference sequence). Trimming left V 7 bases short and J 2 bases short, with 15 bases between. The CDR3 here is CATTPGQGAGANVLTF. The CDR3 DNA reads as TGTGCCACCACCCCTGGTCAAGGGGCTGGGGCCAACGTCCTGACTTTC.

The rearrangement links TRBV6-1 to TRBJ1-6; no clear D. V was cut by 1 base and J by 6 bases, with 7 bases left in between. Germline CDR1 reads MNHNS; CDR2 reads SASEGT. The CDR3 consists of 14 residues. The CDR3 DNA follows: TGTGCCAGCAGTGAAGTAGAAAGTAATTCACCCCTCCACTTT. As protein: CASSEVESNSPLHF.

The chain is built from TRBV11-3 and TRBJ2-1; unclear D gene. V lost 5 bases and J 2 bases, leaving 7 bases between the germline ends. Germline CDR1 and CDR2: SGHNT and YENEEA. The CDR3 is 13 residues long. Here the CDR3 DNA reads TGTGCCAGCAGCCAGACACCCTACAATGAGCAGTTCTTC. Translation gives CASSQTPYNEQFF.

The chain is built from TRBV11-2 and TRBJ2-7, with 13 bases aligning to TRBD2. Germline CDR1 is SGHAT and CDR2 is FQNNGV. J lost 5 bases, V lost 3 bases, and 7 bases had no gene match. This CDR3 contains 16 residues. The CDR3: CASSFRLAGGFHEQYF. In nucleotides, the CDR3 is TGTGCCAGCAGCTTTCGACTAGCGGGAGGTTTCCACGAGCAGTACTTC.

The chain recombines TRBV11-2 with TRBJ2-5; a possible D gene is TRBD2 (6 bases). V lost 7 bases to trimming and J lost 5 bases, with 20 bases between them. From germline, CDR1 is SGHAT and CDR2 FQNNGV. This CDR3 has 15 residues. Written as DNA, the CDR3 is TGTGCCAGCACGCGGCTCGGGCGGGGAGGTGAGACCCAGTACTTC. The encoded protein is CASTRLGRGGETQYF. Supplemented by reference TRBV11-2 and TRBJ2-5, the full variable domain reads EAGVAQSPRYKIIEKRQSVAFWCNPISGHATLYWYQQILGQGPKLLIQFQNNGVVDDSQLPKDRFSAERLKGVDSTLKIQPAKLEDSAVYLCASTRLGRGGETQYFGPGTRLLVL.

A single count supports this clone. The chain links TRBV27 to TRBJ1-3, with D possibly matching TRBD1 (6 bases). V was trimmed by 2 bases and J by 4 bases, leaving 12 bases between them. The germline V gene has CDR1 MNHEY and CDR2 SMNVEV (reference sequence). There are 15 residues in the CDR3. The CDR3 DNA reads as TGTGCCAGCAGTTTACGGGGGGCCGGAGGAAACACCATATATTTT. Protein product: CASSLRGAGGNTIYF.

The V call is TRBV6-5, the J call TRBJ1-2, with TRBD1 as a possible D gene (6 bases). This CDR3 region has 14 residues. Looked up from germline, CDR1 is MNHEY and CDR2 is SVGAGI. Trimming cost V 9 bases and J 1 base, with 15 bases left between them. The CDR3 loop is CASRSGAVNYGYTF. CDR3 DNA: TGTGCCAGTAGATCAGGGGCAGTTAACTATGGCTACACCTTC.

The chain has TRBV7-8 and TRBJ1-5; TRBD1 aligns across 7 bases. With 5 bases clipped from V and 1 base from J, the junction kept 8 bases outside the gene matches. Germline V gene sequence: CDR1 SGHVS, CDR2 FQNEAQ. The CDR3 is made up of 16 amino acids. The CDR3 here is CASSPQGVGSNQPQHF. The CDR3, as DNA: TGTGCCAGCAGCCCCCAGGGGGTGGGGAGCAATCAGCCCCAGCATTTT.

V usage is TRBV7-8 and J usage is TRBJ2-3; TRBD2 agrees at 8 bases. V shed 2 bases and J 2 bases; nucleotides not matched to a gene: 9. Germline V lookup: CDR1 SGHVS, CDR2 FQNEAQ. CDR3 size: 17 residues. Written as DNA, the CDR3 is TGTGCCAGCAGCTTACGGTCGGGGGGGTCTAACACAGATACGCAGTATTTT. This codes for CASSLRSGGSNTDTQYF. The whole variable domain, remainder taken from reference TRBV7-8 and TRBJ2-3, is GAGVSQSPRYKVAKRGQDVALRCDPISGHVSLFWYQQALGQGPEFLTYFQNEAQLDKSGLPSDRFFAERPEGSVSTLKIQRTQQEDSAVYLCASSLRSGGSNTDTQYFGPGTRLTVL.